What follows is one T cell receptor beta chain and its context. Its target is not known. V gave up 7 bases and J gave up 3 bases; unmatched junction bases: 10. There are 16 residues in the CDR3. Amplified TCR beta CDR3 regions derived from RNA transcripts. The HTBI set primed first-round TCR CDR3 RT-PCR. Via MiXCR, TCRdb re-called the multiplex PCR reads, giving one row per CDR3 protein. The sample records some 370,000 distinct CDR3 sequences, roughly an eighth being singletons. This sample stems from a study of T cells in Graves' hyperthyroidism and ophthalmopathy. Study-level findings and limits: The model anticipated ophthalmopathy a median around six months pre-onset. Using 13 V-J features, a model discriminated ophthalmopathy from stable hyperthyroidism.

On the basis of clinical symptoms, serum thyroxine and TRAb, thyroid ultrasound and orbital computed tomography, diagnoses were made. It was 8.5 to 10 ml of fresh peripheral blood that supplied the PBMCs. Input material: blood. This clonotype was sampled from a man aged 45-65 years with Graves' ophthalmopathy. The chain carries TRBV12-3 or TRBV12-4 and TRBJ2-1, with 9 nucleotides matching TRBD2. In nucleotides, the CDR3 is TGTGCCAGCACCCTGAGCGGGAGGAGCGACTACAATGAGCAGTTCTTC. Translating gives CASTLSGRSDYNEQFF.